The 30 T cell receptor beta chains in this list originate from one sample, sequenced in a study of T cell repertoires in cytomegalovirus infection. Via MiXCR, TCRdb re-called the reads, giving one row per CDR3 protein. The data hold fewer than 550,000 distinct CDR3 sequences, with approximately 17% observed a single time. The material sequenced was CD8+ T cells from PBMCs. These receptors came from a human donor in good health (CMV status not recorded). Some clones in this sample may be carry-over from other donors' samples.

This clonotype was picked up many times. V gene TRBV7-6 combines with J gene TRBJ2-1; D gene ambiguous. Germline V gives CDR1 SGHVS, CDR2 FNYEAQ. This CDR3 has 15 residues. V lost 0 bases and J lost 4, with 10 bases in between. CDR3 residues: CASSLAIGGYNEQFF. DNA for the CDR3: TGTGCCAGCAGCTTAGCGATAGGCGGTTACAATGAGCAGTTCTTC.

The chain couples TRBV12-5 to TRBJ1-3; a possible D gene is TRBD1 (5 bases). The V end lost 7 bases, the J end lost 0 bases, and 13 bases lay between the germline ends. This CDR3 contains 15 residues. Germline V lookup: CDR1 LGHNT, CDR2 FRNRAP. The CDR3 DNA follows: TGTGCTAGTGCCGGGGACGGATCCTCTGGAAACACCATATATTTT. This sequence encodes CASAGDGSSGNTIYF.

This chain joins TRBV27 and TRBJ2-2; D possibly corresponds to TRBD1 (5 bases). V lost 2 bases and J lost 7, with 17 bases in between. The CDR3 has 16 residues. Germline CDR1 and CDR2: MNHEY and SMNVEV (reference sequence). The CDR3 DNA reads as TGTGCCAGCAGTTTAGATCGGCAGGGTGGTGGCGGGGAGCTGTTTTTT. Amino acids: CASSLDRQGGGGELFF.

This rearrangement joins TRBV5-6 to TRBJ1-1, with TRBD1 matching over 7 bases. Germline V gene sequence: CDR1 SGHDT, CDR2 YYEEEE. The junction had 8 bases not matched to a gene; V was cut back by 5 bases and J by 4 bases. The length of the CDR3 is 14 residues. For the CDR3, the DNA is TGTGCCAGCAGGGACGACAGGGAGGGCACTGAAGCTTTCTTT. Protein sequence: CASRDDREGTEAFF.

The V call is TRBV14, the J call TRBJ2-7; TRBD1 agrees at 10 bases. V shed 7 bases, J shed 5 bases, and the junction held 5 bases outside the gene matches. This CDR3 comprises 13 residues. Germline V gene data show CDR1 as SGHDN and CDR2 as FVKESK. The CDR3 sequence is CASTGTGVDEQYF. CDR3 coding DNA: TGTGCCAGCACCGGGACAGGGGTCGACGAGCAGTACTTC.

This clonotype appeared a few times. The V call is TRBV5-1, the J call TRBJ1-1, with 7 bases aligning to TRBD1. Germline loops: CDR1 SGHRS, CDR2 YFSETQ. V was clipped by 0 bases and J by 1 base; unmatched bases: 6. The CDR3 contains 16 residues. This CDR3 reads CASSLDRGKWNTEAFF. The DNA of the CDR3 is TGCGCCAGCAGCTTGGACAGGGGTAAGTGGAACACTGAAGCTTTCTTT.

The chain carries TRBV12-3 or TRBV12-4 and TRBJ1-2, with 9 bases lining up with TRBD1. The CDR3 has 16 amino acids. With 1 base clipped from V and 7 bases from J, the junction kept 10 bases outside the gene matches. CDR3 sequence reads: CASSLGGQGMNGGYTF. CDR3 nucleotides: TGTGCCAGCAGTTTAGGTGGACAGGGGATGAACGGTGGCTACACCTTC.

Points on this clonotype: A clone one base away is much larger, so this may be a read error. The rearrangement uses TRBV27 and TRBJ1-5; D gene ambiguous. Germline assignment: CDR1 MNHEY and CDR2 SMNVEV (reference sequence). V was clipped by 3 bases and J by 7 bases, with 13 bases between them. The CDR3 consists of 14 residues. For the CDR3, the DNA is TGTGCCAGCAGTTTCACAGTGTTGTCCCAGCCCCAGCATTTT. The encoded protein is CASSFTVLSQPQHF.

The sample holds a few counts of this clonotype. This chain joins TRBV6-4 and TRBJ2-1, with 9 bases fitting TRBD2. Looked up from germline, CDR1 is MRHNA and CDR2 is SNTAGT. J gave up 2 bases and V 2 bases, and 1 base lay outside the gene matches. This CDR3 has 15 amino acids. DNA for the CDR3: TGTGCCAGCAGTGACCTAGCGGGAACCTACAATGAGCAGTTCTTC. Protein product: CASSDLAGTYNEQFF.

This clonotype was observed at least ten times. The DNA of the CDR3 is TGTGCCAGCAGGTTCATTTCAGGAAACACTGAAGCTTTCTTT. Protein sequence: CASRFISGNTEAFF. This rearrangement joins TRBV27 to TRBJ1-1; D is ambiguous. The CDR3 is 14 amino acids. With 6 bases removed from V and 2 bases from J, the gap between germline ends came to 13 bases. Per germline, CDR1 MNHEY and CDR2 SMNVEV (reference sequence).

This clonotype was seen ten or more times. The rearrangement joins TRBV28 to TRBJ2-3; unclear D gene. V shed 3 bases and J shed 5 bases, with 6 bases lying between them. Germline values: CDR1 MDHEN, CDR2 SYDVKM. The CDR3 consists of 12 residues. The CDR3 loop is CASSFMGDTQYF. The CDR3 DNA reads as TGTGCCAGCAGTTTCATGGGAGATACGCAGTATTTT. Full variable domain (remainder filled in from reference TRBV28 and TRBJ2-3): DVKVTQSSRYLVKRTGEKVFLECVQDMDHENMFWYRQDPGLGLRLIYFSYDVKMKEKGDIPEGYSVSREKKERFSLILESASTNQTSMYLCASSFMGDTQYFGPGTRLTVL.

This clonotype was counted ten times or more. The CDR3 DNA reads as TGTGCCAGCAGTTACCTACAGAGCAATCAGCCCCAGCATTTT. Amino acid sequence: CASSYLQSNQPQHF. The gene calls are TRBV6-2 or TRBV6-3 and TRBJ1-5; D call uncertain. Looked up from germline, CDR1 is MNHEY and CDR2 is SVGEGT. The CDR3 totals 14 residues. Between the trimmed V and J ends, which lost 2 bases and 1 base, there was a span of 6 bases.

This clonotype was seen repeatedly, ten times or more. The CDR3 DNA sequence: TGTGCCAGCAGCTTGGACCGCCGCGGAAACACCATATATTTT. Its protein is CASSLDRRGNTIYF. This sequence joins TRBV5-4 and TRBJ1-3; no definite D call. Trimming took off 0 bases at V and 4 bases at J, with 8 bases between the two ends. This CDR3 spans 14 amino acids. CDR1 is SGHNT and CDR2 is YYREEE in the germline V gene (reference sequence).

At least ten counts were recorded for this clonotype. The chain employs TRBV7-3 and TRBJ1-1, with a weak D call TRBD1 (5 bases). CDR3 length equals 15 residues. Looked up from germline, CDR1 is SGHTA and CDR2 is FQGTGA. V was shortened by 0 bases and J by 13 bases, with 21 bases between the two germline ends. CDR3 sequence (DNA): TGTGCCAGCAGCTTAACCTACGAGGGGACCCCTGACCTTTTCTTT. Its translation is CASSLTYEGTPDLFF.

The genes are TRBV20-1 and TRBJ1-5; 9 nucleotides line up with TRBD1. Germline CDR1 reads DFQATT; CDR2 reads SNEGSKA (reference sequence). CDR3 length: 13 amino acids. V dropped 6 bases and J dropped 7; count of bases not matched to a gene: 7. The CDR3 nucleotides read TGCAGTGCGCAGACAGGGGGAGAGCAGCCCCAGCATTTT. Translation gives CSAQTGGEQPQHF.

Of note for this clonotype: This may be a read error: a much more frequent sequence differs by one nucleotide. The J gene is TRBJ1-1, the V gene TRBV7-9; maybe TRBD1 (6 bases). The V gene lost 10 bases and the J gene lost 4 bases, with 13 bases spanning the gap. CDR1 is SEHNR and CDR2 is FQNEAQ in the germline V gene (reference sequence). The CDR3 is made up of 12 amino acids. The CDR3 nucleotides read TGTGCCAAATACCAGGGGATCACTGAAGCTTTCTTT. Its translation: CAKYQGITEAFF.

This clonotype was seen many times. This rearrangement joins TRBV12-3 or TRBV12-4 to TRBJ2-3, with 7 bases fitting TRBD2. The CDR3 consists of 17 residues. V lost 5 bases to trimming and J lost 6 bases; unmatched junction nucleotides: 17. DNA of the CDR3: TGTGCCAGCAGTCCGAGGAGAGGGGCGGGAGTTGCCGATACGCAGTATTTT. Translated, it gives CASSPRRGAGVADTQYF.

The table lists this clonotype with many counts. V usage is TRBV4-1 and J usage is TRBJ2-5; 11 nucleotides align to TRBD1. The J segment lost 5 bases and the V segment lost 0 bases, leaving 2 bases of the junction unmatched. The CDR3 runs 15 residues. Per the germline V gene, CDR1 is MGHRA and CDR2 is YSYEKL. The CDR3 loop is CASSQDGDRGETQYF. CDR3 in DNA: TGCGCCAGCAGCCAAGATGGGGACAGGGGGGAGACCCAGTACTTC.

The chain uses TRBV27 and TRBJ1-2, with D tentatively TRBD1 (5 bases). The CDR3 is 13 amino acids. CDR1 is MNHEY, CDR2 SMNVEV, per germline (reference sequence). The germline V and J ends were trimmed by 3 bases and 6 bases, with 11 bases remaining between them. DNA of the CDR3: TGTGCCAGCAGTTTCCGGGACGATAATGGCTACACCTTC. This sequence encodes CASSFRDDNGYTF.

This clonotype was detected once. This may arise from a read error, as a much more abundant clone is one base away. The chain employs TRBV28 and TRBJ1-4, with a possible D match to TRBD1 (5 bases). The germline gives CDR1 MDHEN, CDR2 SYDVKM. The CDR3 is 13 amino acids. The CDR3 DNA reads TGTGCCAGCAGCTCCCCAGGGTATGAAAAACCGTTTTTT. Encoded protein: CASSSPGYEKPFF. Full variable domain (remainder filled in from reference TRBV28 and TRBJ1-4): DVKVTQSSRYLVKRTGEKVFLECVQDMDHENMFWYRQDPGLGLRLIYFSYDVKMKEKGDIPEGYSVSREKKERFSLILESASTNQTSMYLCASSSPGYEKPFFGSGTQLSVL.

This clonotype has a handful of counts. The chain links TRBV27 to TRBJ1-1; TRBD1 might be the D (6 bases). Trimming took 6 bases from V and 4 from J, leaving 15 bases between them. CDR3 length: 14 residues. Looked up from germline, CDR1 is MNHEY and CDR2 is SMNVEV (reference sequence). Here the CDR3 DNA reads TGTGCCAGCAGGCTGAGGGGGTTGGGCACTGAAGCTTTCTTT. This translates into CASRLRGLGTEAFF.

Ten or more counts support this clonotype. The chain couples TRBV7-8 to TRBJ2-5; TRBD2 matches 14 bases. This CDR3 is 17 amino acids long. The junction had 9 bases not matched to a gene; V was cut back by 5 bases and J by 4 bases. CDR1 and CDR2 from the germline V gene are SGHVS and FQNEAQ. CDR3 DNA sequence: TGTGCCAGCAGCCAGGGACTAGCGGGGGCGCCCGGAGAGACCCAGTACTTC. Translated, it gives CASSQGLAGAPGETQYF.

This clonotype showed up many times. The chain combines TRBV7-9 with TRBJ2-7; 9 bases fit TRBD1. This CDR3 region has 14 residues. With 9 bases clipped from V and 4 bases from J, the junction kept 10 bases outside the gene matches. CDR1 and CDR2 (germline): SEHNR, FQNEAQ (reference sequence). DNA for the CDR3: TGTGCCAGTCGGCCGGGACAGGGAATATACGAGCAGTACTTC. It encodes CASRPGQGIYEQYF.

V is TRBV7-9 and J is TRBJ2-7; a possible D gene is TRBD1 (5 bases). V lost 1 base and J lost 3, with 16 bases in between. Germline values: CDR1 SEHNR, CDR2 FQNEAQ (reference sequence). The length of the CDR3 is 16 residues. CDR3 amino acids: CASSLGATGGHYEQYF. The CDR3 nucleotides read TGTGCCAGCAGCTTAGGGGCAACTGGCGGACACTACGAGCAGTACTTC.

This clonotype was observed a handful of times. V and J are TRBV11-2 and TRBJ1-4; TRBD1 matches 7 bases. Per germline, CDR1 SGHAT and CDR2 FQNNGV. The CDR3 loop spans 14 amino acids. J lost 7 bases, V lost 4 bases, and 6 bases had no gene match. The CDR3 spells CASSSTGEGEKLFF. The CDR3 nucleotides read TGTGCCAGCAGCTCCACAGGGGAGGGTGAAAAACTGTTTTTT.

At least ten counts were recorded for this clonotype. This rearrangement joins TRBV7-3 to TRBJ1-2, with 7 positions matching TRBD1. The V segment lost 4 bases and the J segment 8 bases; nucleotides outside the gene matches: 13. The CDR3 has 15 residues. Looked up from germline, CDR1 is SGHTA and CDR2 is FQGTGA. The CDR3 protein is CASSSRTGVWRGYTF. CDR3 nucleotide sequence: TGTGCCAGCAGCTCACGAACAGGGGTGTGGAGGGGCTACACCTTC. Using reference TRBV7-3 and TRBJ1-2 for the parts outside the CDR3, the full variable domain is GAGVSQTPSNKVTEKGKYVELRCDPISGHTALYWYRQSLGQGPEFLIYFQGTGAADDSGLPNDRFFAVRPEGSVSTLKIQRTERGDSAVYLCASSSRTGVWRGYTFGSGTRLTVV.

This clonotype was counted between two and nine times. This chain links TRBV7-6 with TRBJ2-2, with no clear D. CDR1 is SGHVS and CDR2 is FNYEAQ in the germline V gene. The CDR3 is 14 residues long. V was cut by 3 bases and J by 4 bases, with 9 bases left in between. The CDR3: CASSLDMVTGELFF. CDR3 nucleotide sequence: TGTGCCAGCAGCTTGGATATGGTCACCGGGGAGCTGTTTTTT.

This clonotype was observed a handful of times. The chain combines TRBV11-2 with TRBJ2-5; TRBD2 is a possible D gene (5 bases). Germline V CDR1 and CDR2: SGHAT, FQNNGV. Trimming removed 3 bases from V and 7 bases from J, with 9 bases in between. This CDR3 comprises 12 residues. CDR3 nucleotide sequence: TGTGCCAGCAGCTTGGGAGACGGGACCCAGTACTTC. Protein product: CASSLGDGTQYF.

Many counts were recorded for this clonotype. DNA of the CDR3: TGTGCTAGTGGTTTGGGAGTCTCGGAGACTGAAGCTTTCTTT. Its protein product is CASGLGVSETEAFF. The genes are TRBV12-5 and TRBJ1-1; D is unresolved. This CDR3 contains 14 residues. The germline V and J ends were trimmed by 1 base and 5 bases, with 11 bases remaining between them. Germline CDR1 LGHNT, CDR2 FRNRAP.

This clonotype was picked up many times. V is TRBV7-8 and J is TRBJ2-1, with 10 bases aligning to TRBD1. V gave up 6 bases and J gave up 8 bases; unmatched junction bases: 10. The germline gives CDR1 SGHVS, CDR2 FQNEAQ. The CDR3 is 15 amino acids. The CDR3 region is CASRLSDRGHDEQFF. The CDR3 DNA follows: TGTGCCAGCAGGCTCTCAGACAGGGGGCACGATGAGCAGTTCTTC. The full variable domain, with the rest looked up from reference TRBV7-8 and TRBJ2-1, is GAGVSQSPRYKVAKRGQDVALRCDPISGHVSLFWYQQALGQGPEFLTYFQNEAQLDKSGLPSDRFFAERPEGSVSTLKIQRTQQEDSAVYLCASRLSDRGHDEQFFGPGTRLTVL.